The 7 T cell receptor beta chains listed next were all sequenced from one sample in a study of blood T cell repertoires in COVID-19. This table comes from immunoSEQ multiplex PCR, and its TCRdb copy is limited to in-frame clones, with some not included. The sample consists of a few hundred thousand clones, 70% to 90% of them appearing once. The sequenced material came from peripheral blood. These receptors all come from a man aged 45 to 65 with COVID-19, enrolled during active disease.

This clone has just one count. The rearrangement joins TRBV18 to TRBJ1-1; a weak D match, TRBD1 (5 bases). Deletions cut 0 bases from V and 3 bases from J, with 8 bases between. CDR3 length: 14 residues. Germline CDR1 and CDR2: KGHSH and LQKENI. The CDR3 protein is CASSPPSRDTEAFF. As DNA, the CDR3 is TGTGCCAGCTCACCACCCTCCAGGGACACTGAAGCTTTCTTT.

The chain uses TRBV6-1 and TRBJ2-7, with D perhaps matching TRBD1 (6 bases). CDR1 is MNHNS and CDR2 is SASEGT in the germline V gene. With 2 bases removed from V and 4 bases from J, the gap between germline ends came to 9 bases. This CDR3 is built from 13 residues. The CDR3 sequence is CASSEWGPYEQYF. DNA for the CDR3: TGTGCCAGCAGTGAATGGGGGCCATACGAGCAGTACTTC.

V is TRBV7-6 and J is TRBJ1-5; D may be TRBD1 (6 bases). The CDR3 runs 15 residues. V lost 0 bases, J lost 7 bases, and 13 bases lay in between. Germline V gives CDR1 SGHVS, CDR2 FNYEAQ. The CDR3 here is CASSLAGVRGQPQHF. In DNA form, the CDR3 reads TGTGCCAGCAGCTTAGCTGGGGTCAGGGGACAGCCCCAGCATTTT. The variable domain in full, with the rest retrieved from reference TRBV7-6 and TRBJ1-5, is GAGVSQSPRYKVTKRGQDVALRCDPISGHVSLYWYRQALGQGPEFLTYFNYEAQQDKSGLPNDRFSAERPEGSISTLTIQRTEQRDSAMYRCASSLAGVRGQPQHFGDGTRLSIL.

The rearrangement uses TRBV5-1 and TRBJ2-7; TRBD2 agrees at 9 bases. Germline V lookup: CDR1 SGHRS, CDR2 YFSETQ. The CDR3 loop spans 15 amino acids. J lost 4 bases, V lost 0 bases, and 5 bases had no gene match. The chain's CDR3 is CASSLGGLAGYEQYF. CDR3 sequence (DNA): TGCGCCAGCAGCTTGGGGGGACTAGCTGGGTACGAGCAGTACTTC. Together with reference TRBV5-1 and TRBJ2-7, the CDR3 gives the full variable domain: KAGVTQTPRYLIKTRGQQVTLSCSPISGHRSVSWYQQTPGQGLQFLFEYFSETQRNKGNFPGRFSGRQFSNSRSEMNVSTLELGDSALYLCASSLGGLAGYEQYFGPGTRLTVT.

This sequence joins TRBV30 and TRBJ2-3, with 10 bases fitting TRBD2. The V and J ends lost 5 bases and 7 bases, in that order; junction bases with no gene match: 9. Germline CDR1 and CDR2: GTSNPN and SVGIG (reference sequence). The CDR3 is 14 amino acids. For the CDR3, the DNA is TGTGCCTGGTTAATAGCGGGGGGCGGACATACGCAGTATTTT. It is translated as CAWLIAGGGHTQYF.

This clone was seen more than once but under ten times. CDR3 coding DNA: TGTGCCAGCAGCCCCCCCCGGGCCGGGACAGGGGGTTTCGGGGAGCTGTTTTTT. It codes for CASSPPRAGTGGFGELFF. This chain connects TRBV5-4 to TRBJ2-2; the match to TRBD1 covers 11 bases. Trimming removed 4 bases from V and 7 bases from J; junction bases left unmatched: 15. Germline values: CDR1 SGHNT, CDR2 YYREEE (reference sequence). This CDR3 has 18 residues.

The J gene is TRBJ2-7, the V gene TRBV19; 7 positions match TRBD2. The germline V gene has CDR1 LNHDA and CDR2 SQIVND (reference sequence). J was trimmed by 6 bases and V by 5 bases; bases with no gene match: 10. The CDR3 totals 14 residues. CDR3 in DNA: TGTGCCAGTAGTTCCGGGGGGTCGCCGGCCGAGCAGTACTTC. It codes for CASSSGGSPAEQYF.